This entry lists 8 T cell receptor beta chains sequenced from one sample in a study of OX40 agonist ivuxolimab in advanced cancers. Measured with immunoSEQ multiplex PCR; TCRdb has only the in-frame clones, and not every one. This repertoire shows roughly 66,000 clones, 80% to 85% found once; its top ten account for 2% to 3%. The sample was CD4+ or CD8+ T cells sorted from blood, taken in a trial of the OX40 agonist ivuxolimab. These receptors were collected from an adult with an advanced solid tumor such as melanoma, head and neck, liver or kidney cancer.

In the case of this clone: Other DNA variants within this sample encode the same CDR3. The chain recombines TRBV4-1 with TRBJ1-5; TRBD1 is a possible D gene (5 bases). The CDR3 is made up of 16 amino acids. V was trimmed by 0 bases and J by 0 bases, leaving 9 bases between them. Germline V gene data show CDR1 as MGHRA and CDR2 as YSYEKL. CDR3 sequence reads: CASSQDPGNSNQPQHF. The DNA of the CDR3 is TGCGCCAGCAGCCAAGATCCAGGGAATAGCAATCAGCCCCAGCATTTT.

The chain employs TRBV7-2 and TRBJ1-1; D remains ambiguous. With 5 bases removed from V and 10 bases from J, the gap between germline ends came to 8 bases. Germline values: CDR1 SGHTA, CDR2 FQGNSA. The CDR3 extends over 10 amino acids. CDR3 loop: CASSRTSAFF. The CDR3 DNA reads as TGTGCCAGCAGCCGAACATCAGCTTTCTTT.

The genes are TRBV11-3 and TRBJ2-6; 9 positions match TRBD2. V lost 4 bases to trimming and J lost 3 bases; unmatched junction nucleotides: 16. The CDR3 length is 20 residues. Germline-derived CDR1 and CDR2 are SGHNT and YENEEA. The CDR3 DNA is TGTGCCAGCAGCTCCCCGTCGCGGGAGGGCCCTACCCATGGGGCCAACGTCCTGACTTTC. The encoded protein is CASSSPSREGPTHGANVLTF.

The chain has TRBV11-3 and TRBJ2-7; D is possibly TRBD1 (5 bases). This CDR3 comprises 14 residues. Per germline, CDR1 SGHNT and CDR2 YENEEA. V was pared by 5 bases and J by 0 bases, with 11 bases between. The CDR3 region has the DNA TGTGCCAGCAGCGAGACAGTAAACTCCTACGAGCAGTACTTC. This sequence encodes CASSETVNSYEQYF.

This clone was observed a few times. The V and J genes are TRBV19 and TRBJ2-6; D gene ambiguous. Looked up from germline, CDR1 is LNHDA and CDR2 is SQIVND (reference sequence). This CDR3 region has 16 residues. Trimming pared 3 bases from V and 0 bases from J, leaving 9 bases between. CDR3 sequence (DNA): TGTGCCAGTAGTATTATAACCGTCTCTGGGGCCAACGTCCTGACTTTC. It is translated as CASSIITVSGANVLTF. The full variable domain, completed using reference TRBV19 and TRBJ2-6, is DGGITQSPKYLFRKEGQNVTLSCEQNLNHDAMYWYRQDPGQGLRLIYYSQIVNDFQKGDIAEGYSVSREKKESFPLTVTSAQKNPTAFYLCASSIITVSGANVLTFGAGSRLTVL.

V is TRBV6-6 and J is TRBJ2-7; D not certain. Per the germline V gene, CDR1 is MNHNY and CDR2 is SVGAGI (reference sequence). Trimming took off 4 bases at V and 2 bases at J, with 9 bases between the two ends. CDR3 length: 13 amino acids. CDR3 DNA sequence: TGTGCCAGCAGTTGGGTAAGCGCCTACGAGCAGTACTTC. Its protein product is CASSWVSAYEQYF.

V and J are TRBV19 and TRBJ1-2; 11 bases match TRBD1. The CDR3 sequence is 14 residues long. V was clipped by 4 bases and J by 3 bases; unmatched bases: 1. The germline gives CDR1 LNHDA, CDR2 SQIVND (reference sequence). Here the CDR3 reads CASSTGQGDYGYTF. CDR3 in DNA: TGTGCCAGTAGTACGGGACAGGGGGACTATGGCTACACCTTC.

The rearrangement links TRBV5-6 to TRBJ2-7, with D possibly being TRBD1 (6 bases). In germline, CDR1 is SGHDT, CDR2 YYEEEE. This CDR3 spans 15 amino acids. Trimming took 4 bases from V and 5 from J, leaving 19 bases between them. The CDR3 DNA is TGTGCCAGCAGCATGTGGGACCGGGACATGAACGAGCAGTACTTC. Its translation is CASSMWDRDMNEQYF.